The text below deals with one TCR beta chain. Sequenced by immunoSEQ multiplex PCR; TCRdb stores in-frame clones only, minus some. The sample has about 61,000 clones, around 91% seen once. The CDR3 length is 15 residues. CDR1 and CDR2 from the germline V gene are LGHNA and YSLEER. The V gene end was trimmed by 0 bases and the J gene end by 5 bases; junction bases not matched to a gene: 6. The data derive from a study of control samples from healthy donors and cancer patients. Source material: PBMCs. The sequence derives from a man aged 60-69 years with colorectal cancer. The chain has TRBV4-3 and TRBJ1-1, with 7 bases aligning to TRBD1. The CDR3 sequence is CASSQDVGRGTEAFF. The DNA for the CDR3 is TGCGCCAGCAGCCAAGACGTGGGCAGGGGGACTGAAGCTTTCTTT.